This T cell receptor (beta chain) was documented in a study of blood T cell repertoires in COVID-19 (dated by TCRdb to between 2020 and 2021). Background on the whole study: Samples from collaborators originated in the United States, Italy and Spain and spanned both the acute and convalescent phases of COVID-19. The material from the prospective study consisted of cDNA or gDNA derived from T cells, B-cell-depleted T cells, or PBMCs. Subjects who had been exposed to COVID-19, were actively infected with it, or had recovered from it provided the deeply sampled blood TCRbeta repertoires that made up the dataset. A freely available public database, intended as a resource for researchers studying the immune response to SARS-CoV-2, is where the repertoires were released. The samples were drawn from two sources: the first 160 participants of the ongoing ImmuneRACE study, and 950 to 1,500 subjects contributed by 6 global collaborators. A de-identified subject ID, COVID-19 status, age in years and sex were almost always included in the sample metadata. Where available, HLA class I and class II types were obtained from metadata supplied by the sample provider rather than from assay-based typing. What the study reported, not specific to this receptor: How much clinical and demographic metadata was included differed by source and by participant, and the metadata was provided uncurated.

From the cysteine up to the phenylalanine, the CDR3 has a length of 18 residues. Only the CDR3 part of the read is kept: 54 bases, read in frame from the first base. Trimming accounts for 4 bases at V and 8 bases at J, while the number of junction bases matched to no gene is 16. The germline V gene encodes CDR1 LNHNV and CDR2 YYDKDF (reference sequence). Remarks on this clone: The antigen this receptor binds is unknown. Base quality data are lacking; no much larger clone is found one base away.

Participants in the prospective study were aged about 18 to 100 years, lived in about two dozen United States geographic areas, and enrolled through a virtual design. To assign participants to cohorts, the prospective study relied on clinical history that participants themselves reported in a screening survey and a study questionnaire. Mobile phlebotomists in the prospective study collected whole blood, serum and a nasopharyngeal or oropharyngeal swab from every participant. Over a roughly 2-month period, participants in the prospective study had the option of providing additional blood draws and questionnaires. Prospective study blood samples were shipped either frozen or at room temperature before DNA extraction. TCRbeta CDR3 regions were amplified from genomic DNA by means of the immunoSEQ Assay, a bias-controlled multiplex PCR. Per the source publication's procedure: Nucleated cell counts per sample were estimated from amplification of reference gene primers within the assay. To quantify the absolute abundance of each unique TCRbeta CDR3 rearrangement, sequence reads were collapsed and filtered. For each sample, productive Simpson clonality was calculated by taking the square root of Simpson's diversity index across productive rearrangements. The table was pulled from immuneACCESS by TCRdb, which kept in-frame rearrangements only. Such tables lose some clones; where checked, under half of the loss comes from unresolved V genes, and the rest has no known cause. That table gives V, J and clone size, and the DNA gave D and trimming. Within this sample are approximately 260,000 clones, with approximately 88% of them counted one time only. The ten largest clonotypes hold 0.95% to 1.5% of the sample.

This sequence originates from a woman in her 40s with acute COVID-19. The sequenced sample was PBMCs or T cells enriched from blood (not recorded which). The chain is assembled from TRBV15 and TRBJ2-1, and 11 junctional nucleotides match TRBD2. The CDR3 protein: CATSIYSGRAGSGDEQFF. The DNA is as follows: TGTGCCACCAGCATTTATAGCGGGAGGGCCGGTTCGGGGGATGAGCAGTTCTTC.